This TCR beta chain derives from a study of T cell responses to AZD1222 COVID-19 vaccine. Study-wide points: Baseline seropositivity occurred in only 5 to 7 AZD1222 recipients. Researchers report vaccine-associated CD4 TCRs spanning spike, with dominance at 160-218 and 743-854. The donors showed a predominance of white British ancestry and of females, with possible underestimation of clonal diversity. Repertoires were obtained solely post-peak T cell response.

V was trimmed by 2 bases and J by 7 bases, leaving 12 bases between them. Per the germline V gene, CDR1 is MDHEN and CDR2 is SYDVKM. The CDR3 has 14 amino acids. The data were produced by immunoSEQ multiplex PCR, yet TCRdb's version contains in-frame clones alone and is incomplete. The sample shows 140,000 to 150,000 clones, 85% to 90% of them seen only once. This clone appeared once. Its target is unknown. Material: peripheral blood, obtained on day 0 of AZD1222 vaccination. This chain connects TRBV28 to TRBJ1-5; possibly TRBD1 for D (6 bases). The receptor's source is an adult in good health. CDR3 coding DNA: TGTGCCAGCAGTTTAGAACAGGGCAGACAGCCCCAGCATTTT. It is translated as CASSLEQGRQPQHF.